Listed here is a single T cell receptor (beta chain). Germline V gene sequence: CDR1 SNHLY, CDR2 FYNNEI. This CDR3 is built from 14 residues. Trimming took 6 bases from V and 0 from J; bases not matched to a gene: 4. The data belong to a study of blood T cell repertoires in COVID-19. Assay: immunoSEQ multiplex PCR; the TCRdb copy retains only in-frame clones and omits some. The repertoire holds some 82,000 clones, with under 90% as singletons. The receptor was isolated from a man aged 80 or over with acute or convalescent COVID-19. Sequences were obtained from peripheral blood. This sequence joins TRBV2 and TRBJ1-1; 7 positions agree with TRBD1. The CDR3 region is CASSRGLMNTEAFF. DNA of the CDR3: TGTGCCAGCAGCAGGGGGTTGATGAACACTGAAGCTTTCTTT.